Presented here are 2 T cell receptor beta chains from one specimen sequenced in a study of response to subunit inactivated influenza vaccine. TCRdb redid the calling of the RT-PCR reads with MiXCR, one entry per CDR3 protein. This sample yields more than 600,000 distinct CDR3 sequences, of which around 18% are seen a single time; approximately 11% belongs to the top ten. The sequencing used PBMCs from blood, collected about 5 days after vaccination. These receptors were obtained from a man aged 45-65 years who received an inactivated influenza vaccine.

This clonotype was detected only a few times. This chain joins TRBV20-1 and TRBJ2-5, with 13 bases aligning to TRBD2. This CDR3 has 14 residues. Looked up from germline, CDR1 is DFQATT and CDR2 is SNEGSKA (reference sequence). J was trimmed by 7 bases and V by 4 bases; bases with no gene match: 6. For the CDR3, the DNA is TGCAGTGCTACCGGGACTAGCGGGAAGTGGACCCAGTACTTC. Translated, it gives CSATGTSGKWTQYF.

This clonotype was counted between two and nine times. The gene calls are TRBV29-1 and TRBJ1-1, with D tentatively TRBD1 (6 bases). V was clipped by 5 bases and J by 1 base, with 14 bases between them. The V gene's germline CDR1 is SQVTM and CDR2 ANQGSEA. The CDR3 extends over 14 amino acids. The chain's CDR3 is CSVSSGAWNTEAFF. In DNA, the CDR3 is TGCAGCGTTTCATCGGGGGCTTGGAACACTGAAGCTTTCTTT. Filled out from reference TRBV29-1 and TRBJ1-1, the complete variable domain reads SAVISQKPSRDICQRGTSLTIQCQVDSQVTMMFWYRQQPGQSLTLIATANQGSEATYESGFVIDKFPISRPNLTFSTLTVSNMSPEDSSIYLCSVSSGAWNTEAFFGQGTRLTVV.